The TCR beta chain described here comes from a study of T cell responses to AZD1222 COVID-19 vaccine. Data came from immunoSEQ multiplex PCR; TCRdb stores just in-frame clones and leaves some out. The sample contains some 200,000 clones, approximately 89% of which appear only once. Trimming took off 2 bases at V and 1 base at J, with 7 bases between the two ends. The CDR3 is made up of 14 amino acids. Germline-derived CDR1 and CDR2 are KGHDR and SFDVKD. This sequence originates from an adult who received the AZD1222 COVID-19 vaccine. The input for sequencing was peripheral blood, taken 28 days after the second AZD1222 dose. The rearrangement joins TRBV24-1 to TRBJ1-2; D is unresolved. CDR3 DNA sequence: TGTGCCACCAGTGATTGGCAGTATAACTATGGCTACACCTTC. Translating it yields CATSDWQYNYGYTF.